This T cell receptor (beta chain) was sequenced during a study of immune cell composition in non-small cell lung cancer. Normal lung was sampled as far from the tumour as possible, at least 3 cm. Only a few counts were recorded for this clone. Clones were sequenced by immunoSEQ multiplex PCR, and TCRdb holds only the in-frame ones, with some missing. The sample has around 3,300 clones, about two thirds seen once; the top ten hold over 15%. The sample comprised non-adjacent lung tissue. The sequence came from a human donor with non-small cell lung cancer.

CDR3 nucleotide sequence: TGTGCCAGCTCACCCGACAGCACTGAAGCTTTCTTT. Amino acid sequence: CASSPDSTEAFF. The V gene is TRBV18, the J gene TRBJ1-1, with D maybe TRBD1 (5 bases). The CDR3 totals 12 residues. In germline, CDR1 is KGHSH, CDR2 LQKENI. Trimming shortened V by 3 bases and J by 4 bases, and 6 bases separated the two germline ends.